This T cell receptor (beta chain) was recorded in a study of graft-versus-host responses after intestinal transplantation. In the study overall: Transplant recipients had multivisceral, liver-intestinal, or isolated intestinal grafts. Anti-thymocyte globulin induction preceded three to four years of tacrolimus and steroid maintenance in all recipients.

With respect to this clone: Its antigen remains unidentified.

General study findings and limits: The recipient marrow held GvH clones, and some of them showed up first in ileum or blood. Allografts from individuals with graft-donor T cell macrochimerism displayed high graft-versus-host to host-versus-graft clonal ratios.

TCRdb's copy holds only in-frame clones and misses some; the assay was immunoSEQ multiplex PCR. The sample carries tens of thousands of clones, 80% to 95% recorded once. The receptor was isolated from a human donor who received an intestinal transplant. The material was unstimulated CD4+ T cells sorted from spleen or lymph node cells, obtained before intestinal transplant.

CDR3 loop: CASRLAGDSYNEQFF. The CDR3 DNA sequence: TGCGCCAGCAGGTTAGCGGGGGACTCCTACAATGAGCAGTTCTTC. This chain connects TRBV5-1 to TRBJ2-1; 9 bases are a match to TRBD2. Germline trimming cut 5 bases from V and 0 bases from J; bases unmatched to any gene: 3. The germline CDR1 and CDR2 sequences are SGHRS and YFSETQ. This CDR3 spans 15 amino acids. Full variable domain (outside the CDR3, taken from reference TRBV5-1 and TRBJ2-1): KAGVTQTPRYLIKTRGQQVTLSCSPISGHRSVSWYQQTPGQGLQFLFEYFSETQRNKGNFPGRFSGRQFSNSRSEMNVSTLELGDSALYLCASRLAGDSYNEQFFGPGTRLTVL.